This TCR beta chain emerged from a study of blood T cell repertoires in COVID-19. Clones were read by immunoSEQ multiplex PCR, and TCRdb kept only the in-frame ones, dropping some. The sample has fewer than 350,000 clones, about 85% seen once. This CDR3 contains 14 residues. Per germline, CDR1 SGHAT and CDR2 FQNNGV. Between the trimmed V and J ends, which lost 5 bases and 5 bases, there was a span of 15 bases. The V and J genes are TRBV11-2 and TRBJ1-2, with a tentative D call TRBD1 (5 bases). Material for sequencing was PBMCs or T cells enriched from blood (not recorded which). The sequence came from a woman aged 45-65 years who had recovered from COVID-19. CDR3 nucleotides: TGTGCCAGCAGCGCCAGGGAGGCAAGATATGGCTACACCTTC. Protein product: CASSAREARYGYTF.